A single T cell receptor beta chain is shown here with its context. Treatment reported: some 19 received Ad26.COV2.S at low or high dose, single or two shots; roughly five received placebo; per-sample allocation not given. Collection of samples fell on day 63 after the first vaccine or placebo injection. The data originate from a study of Ad26.COV2.S vaccination and SARS-CoV-2 variants. Profiled with immunoSEQ multiplex PCR; TCRdb holds only in-frame clones, not every one. The repertoire holds about 680,000 clones, with about 89% as singletons. This clonotype originated in a person aged 18-60 years who received the Ad26.COV2.S COVID-19 vaccine or a placebo. Sequenced material: peripheral blood, taken in a trial of Ad26.COV2.S vaccine versus placebo.

The chain's CDR3 is CASSPRPLHF. CDR3 nucleotide sequence: TGTGCCAGCAGCCCCCGACCCCTCCACTTT. This chain links TRBV21-1 with TRBJ1-6. TRBV21-1 is shown as a pseudogene. This CDR3 contains 10 residues.